This is a list of T cell receptor beta chains from one sample in a study of T cell responses to AZD1222 COVID-19 vaccine. Profiling relied on immunoSEQ multiplex PCR, and the TCRdb table lists in-frame clones only, not all of them. The table lists about 150,000 clones, over 80% of them singletons, with just over 9% in the top ten. The sample consisted of peripheral blood, taken 28 days after the second AZD1222 dose. The receptors were sampled from an adult who received the AZD1222 COVID-19 vaccine. CDR3s include the opening cysteine and the closing phenylalanine or tryptophan. Fields, in order: D gene, V gene, clone size, J gene, CDR3 DNA, CDR3 protein. D genes are given only for firm matches. A clone size is listed for some rows: how often the clone was seen (once, few, many), or a class if it is expanded.

D: NA; V: TRBV7-9; size: NA; J: TRBJ2-5; DNA: TGTGCCAGCAGCTCTTGGGGGGATTCGGAGACCCAGTACTTC; CDR3: CASSSWGDSETQYF
D: NA; V: TRBV5-8; size: NA; J: TRBJ2-3; DNA: TGTGCCAGCAGCTTCAGGGTAGATACGCAGTATTTT; CDR3: CASSFRVDTQYF
D: TRBD2; V: TRBV6-2/TRBV6-3; size: NA; J: TRBJ2-5; DNA: TGTGCCAGCAGTTACTCGAGGGTTCGCGGGAGGGATCAAGAGACCCAGTACTTC; CDR3: CASSYSRVRGRDQETQYF
D: TRBD2; V: TRBV11-3; size: NA; J: TRBJ2-1; DNA: TGTGCCAGCAGCTTTGGGACTAGTAATGAGCAGTTCTTC; CDR3: CASSFGTSNEQFF
D: NA; V: TRBV28; size: NA; J: TRBJ1-5; DNA: TGTGCCAGCATCCTACAGGGAAGAAATCAGCCCCAGCATTTT; CDR3: CASILQGRNQPQHF
D: NA; V: TRBV6-2/TRBV6-3; size: NA; J: TRBJ1-1; DNA: TGTGCCAGCAGTTACAAGACGTTCAGGAGGGAGACTGAAGCTTTCTTT; CDR3: CASSYKTFRRETEAFF
D: TRBD1; V: TRBV3-1/TRBV3-2; size: NA; J: TRBJ1-3; DNA: TGTGCCAGCAGCCGACGCCCGGGACAGGGTACCCGCTCTGGAAACACCATATATTTT; CDR3: CASSRRPGQGTRSGNTIYF
D: NA; V: TRBV5-4; size: NA; J: TRBJ2-1; DNA: TGTGCCAGCAGCTTGGAGACCAGAGAGAAGCAGTTCTTC; CDR3: CASSLETREKQFF
D: NA; V: TRBV6-6; size: NA; J: TRBJ1-2; DNA: TGTGCCAGCAGTGTAAGGGACTCTAACTATGGCTACACCTTC; CDR3: CASSVRDSNYGYTF
D: TRBD2; V: TRBV4-2; size: NA; J: TRBJ2-2; DNA: TGTGCCAGCAGCCAAGATACCCAGCGGGGTAGTTTCGGGGAGCTGTTTTTT; CDR3: CASSQDTQRGSFGELFF
D: NA; V: TRBV7-9; size: NA; J: TRBJ2-1; DNA: TGTGCCAGCAGCTTAATGGGACAACCCTTCTATGAGCAGTTCTTC; CDR3: CASSLMGQPFYEQFF
D: TRBD2; V: TRBV25-1; size: NA; J: TRBJ2-1; DNA: TGTGCCAGCAGTCTCGGGAGGGCCTTGAATGAGCAGTTCTTC; CDR3: CASSLGRALNEQFF
D: TRBD2; V: TRBV13; size: NA; J: TRBJ2-1; DNA: TGTGCCAGCAGCTCACTAGCGGGAGTATCCTACAATGAGCAGTTCTTC; CDR3: CASSSLAGVSYNEQFF
D: TRBD2; V: TRBV5-1; size: NA; J: TRBJ2-3; DNA: TGCGCCAGCAGCTTTAGCGGGAGGGCCGAAGATACGCAGTATTTT; CDR3: CASSFSGRAEDTQYF
D: TRBD2; V: TRBV7-8; size: NA; J: TRBJ2-5; DNA: TGTGCCAGCAGCTTAGAATTACTAGCGGGAGTCGGGTATCAAGAGACCCAGTACTTC; CDR3: CASSLELLAGVGYQETQYF
D: NA; V: TRBV5-1; size: NA; J: TRBJ1-3; DNA: TGCGCCAGCAAAGAGCCCTCTGGAAACACCATATATTTT; CDR3: CASKEPSGNTIYF
D: TRBD2; V: TRBV30; size: NA; J: TRBJ2-3; DNA: TGTGCCTGGAGTTCTACTAGCGGGAGGTCGGATACGCAGTATTTT; CDR3: CAWSSTSGRSDTQYF
D: NA; V: TRBV28; size: medium-sized; J: TRBJ1-5; DNA: TGTGCCAGCAGTATCCCATATAGCAATCAGCCCCAGCATTTT; CDR3: CASSIPYSNQPQHF
D: NA; V: TRBV19; size: NA; J: TRBJ1-5; DNA: TGTGCCAGTACCCCGGGGGGAACCAGCAATCAGCCCCAGCATTTT; CDR3: CASTPGGTSNQPQHF
D: TRBD1; V: TRBV11-2; size: NA; J: TRBJ1-1; DNA: TGTGCCAGCAGCTTCCCGACAGGGGCCACTGAAGCTTTCTTT; CDR3: CASSFPTGATEAFF
D: NA; V: TRBV5-1; size: NA; J: TRBJ1-1; DNA: TGCGCCAGCAGCCACGACGGACGGGTGAACACTGAAGCTTTCTTT; CDR3: CASSHDGRVNTEAFF
D: TRBD1; V: TRBV19; size: NA; J: TRBJ2-5; DNA: TGTGCCACCGCTCCTCCCGACAGGGGGGTTCGAAAGACCCAGTACTTC; CDR3: CATAPPDRGVRKTQYF
D: NA; V: TRBV18; size: NA; J: TRBJ1-4; DNA: TGTGCCAGCTCACCGAGGGGCAGTAATGAAAAACTGTTTTTT; CDR3: CASSPRGSNEKLFF
D: NA; V: TRBV4-1; size: NA; J: TRBJ2-5; DNA: TGCGCCAGCAGCCAAGATCGGACAAACGAGGAGACCCAGTACTTC; CDR3: CASSQDRTNEETQYF
D: NA; V: TRBV4-3; size: NA; J: TRBJ1-5; DNA: TGCGCCAGCAGCCAAGATCGAACGCTGGGGCAGCCCCAGCATTTT; CDR3: CASSQDRTLGQPQHF
D: NA; V: TRBV4-3; size: NA; J: TRBJ2-7; DNA: TGCGCCAGCAGCCAAGATTACCCGGGCCCCTCCTACGAGCAGTACTTC; CDR3: CASSQDYPGPSYEQYF
D: NA; V: TRBV28; size: NA; J: TRBJ2-5; DNA: TGTGCCAGCAGACCGATCGAGGGGTGGGAGACCCAGTACTTC; CDR3: CASRPIEGWETQYF
D: TRBD1; V: TRBV7-2; size: NA; J: TRBJ1-3; DNA: TGTGCCAGCAGCTTAGACGTCAAGGGGGCGCTCGGAAACACCATATATTTT; CDR3: CASSLDVKGALGNTIYF
D: NA; V: TRBV18; size: NA; J: TRBJ2-1; DNA: TGTGCCAGCTCACTTCAGTGGAATGAGCAGTTCTTC; CDR3: CASSLQWNEQFF
D: NA; V: TRBV10-3; size: NA; J: TRBJ1-1; DNA: TGTGCCATCAGGGAAGGACCGGGTGGTGAAGCTTTCTTT; CDR3: CAIREGPGGEAFF
D: TRBD1; V: TRBV19; size: NA; J: TRBJ1-2; DNA: TGTGCCAGTAGTATCGGACAGGGGCGGGCCAACTATGGCTACACCTTC; CDR3: CASSIGQGRANYGYTF
D: NA; V: TRBV5-1; size: NA; J: TRBJ2-2; DNA: TGCGCCAGCAGCTTGGTTCGGAGTAACACCGGGGAGCTGTTTTTT; CDR3: CASSLVRSNTGELFF
D: NA; V: TRBV7-2; size: NA; J: TRBJ2-7; DNA: TGTGCCAGCAGCTTAGGAAGGGCAGTAGGCTCCTACGAGCAGTACTTC; CDR3: CASSLGRAVGSYEQYF
D: TRBD1; V: TRBV19; size: NA; J: TRBJ2-4; DNA: TGTGCCAGTAGTTCCCGACAGGGATTAGCCAAAAACATTCAGTACTTC; CDR3: CASSSRQGLAKNIQYF
D: NA; V: TRBV27; size: NA; J: TRBJ1-1; DNA: TGTGCCAGCAGTTTATGGGCCAGTACTGAAGCTTTCTTT; CDR3: CASSLWASTEAFF
D: NA; V: TRBV19; size: NA; J: TRBJ1-2; DNA: TGTGCCAGTAGCTTTCTCGCTTGGGGCTACACCTTC; CDR3: CASSFLAWGYTF
D: TRBD1; V: TRBV20-1; size: NA; J: TRBJ1-5; DNA: TGCAGTGCTAGTCAGGACAGGGGCTATCAGCCCCAGCATTTT; CDR3: CSASQDRGYQPQHF
D: TRBD1; V: TRBV3-1/TRBV3-2; size: NA; J: TRBJ1-4; DNA: TGTGCCAGCAGCCAAGGAGACAGGGCCGTTAATGAAAAACTGTTTTTT; CDR3: CASSQGDRAVNEKLFF
D: TRBD2; V: TRBV7-3; size: NA; J: TRBJ2-1; DNA: TGTGCCAGCAGCTCGACTAGCGGGAGTGCTGAGCAGTTCTTC; CDR3: CASSSTSGSAEQFF
D: NA; V: TRBV4-3; size: NA; J: TRBJ2-1; DNA: TGCGCCAGCAGCCAAGATCCAGGGGCGCGGTCCTACAATGAGCAGTTCTTC; CDR3: CASSQDPGARSYNEQFF
D: TRBD2; V: TRBV12-5; size: NA; J: TRBJ2-3; DNA: TGTGCTAGTGGTTTGGGGACTAGCGGAACTCATACGCAGTATTTT; CDR3: CASGLGTSGTHTQYF
D: TRBD2; V: TRBV7-2; size: NA; J: TRBJ2-2; DNA: TGTGCCAGCAGCTTAGCTAGCGGGAGGGCGCACGGGGAGCTGTTTTTT; CDR3: CASSLASGRAHGELFF
D: TRBD2; V: TRBV7-2; size: NA; J: TRBJ2-1; DNA: TGTGCCAGCAGCTTTAGGGGGGCTAGCGGGAGTCATTGGGAGCAGTTCTTC; CDR3: CASSFRGASGSHWEQFF
D: TRBD1; V: TRBV12-3/TRBV12-4; size: NA; J: TRBJ2-5; DNA: TGTGCCAGCAGGCCGACAGGGCGGGAGACCCAGTACTTC; CDR3: CASRPTGRETQYF
D: NA; V: TRBV2; size: few; J: TRBJ2-2; DNA: TGTGCCAGCACCCTGGAGTCGTCGGAGCTGTTTTTT; CDR3: CASTLESSELFF
D: NA; V: TRBV18; size: NA; J: TRBJ1-1; DNA: TGTGCCAGCTCACCAGGGACGGCCCCCCGGGGGTACACTGAAGCTTTCTTT; CDR3: CASSPGTAPRGYTEAFF
D: TRBD2; V: TRBV4-3; size: NA; J: TRBJ2-7; DNA: TGCGCCAGCAGCTCGGGGGCTAGCGGGAGTTACGAGCAGTACTTC; CDR3: CASSSGASGSYEQYF
D: NA; V: TRBV29-1; size: NA; J: TRBJ1-3; DNA: TGCAGCGTGAGGACTCCCGGAAACACCATATATTTT; CDR3: CSVRTPGNTIYF
D: TRBD1; V: TRBV10-3; size: NA; J: TRBJ2-5; DNA: TGTGCCATCAGATGGGACAGGGGGAGGGAGACCCAGTACTTC; CDR3: CAIRWDRGRETQYF
D: NA; V: TRBV5-4; size: NA; J: TRBJ1-1; DNA: TGTGCCAGCAGCTTGGCCTTGGGGACTGAAGCTTTCTTT; CDR3: CASSLALGTEAFF
D: TRBD2; V: TRBV7-6; size: NA; J: TRBJ2-1; DNA: TGTGCCAGCAGCTTAGGCGGGAGCGGATCCTACAATGAGCAGTTCTTC; CDR3: CASSLGGSGSYNEQFF
D: NA; V: TRBV24-1; size: NA; J: TRBJ1-2; DNA: TGTGCCACCAGTGATTTGGTAGGCTACACCTTC; CDR3: CATSDLVGYTF
D: TRBD1; V: TRBV12-3/TRBV12-4; size: NA; J: TRBJ2-1; DNA: TGTGCCAGCAGCTGGGACAGGGAAGATGAGCAGTTCTTC; CDR3: CASSWDREDEQFF